This T cell receptor (beta chain) derives from a study of blood T cell repertoires in COVID-19 (dated by TCRdb to between 2020 and 2021). In terms of the full investigation: Collaborator samples came from the United States, Italy and Spain and covered acute and convalescent phases of COVID-19. The material from the prospective study consisted of cDNA or gDNA derived from T cells, B-cell-depleted T cells, or PBMCs. Subjects who had been exposed to COVID-19, were actively infected with it, or had recovered from it provided the deeply sampled blood TCRbeta repertoires that made up the dataset. A freely available public database, intended as a resource for researchers studying the immune response to SARS-CoV-2, is where the repertoires were released. The samples were drawn from the first 160 participants of the ongoing ImmuneRACE study and from 1,254 subjects provided by 6 global collaborators. Nearly every sample came with metadata listing a de-identified subject ID, COVID-19 status, age in years and sex. HLA class I and class II types, where available, came from metadata supplied by the sample provider rather than from assay-based typing. The paper's findings and limits, for the study overall: How much clinical and demographic metadata was included differed by source and by participant, and the metadata was provided uncurated.

TCRbeta CDR3 regions were amplified from genomic DNA by means of the immunoSEQ Assay, a bias-controlled multiplex PCR. The source study handled its data this way. The number of nucleated cells in each sample was estimated from the amplification of reference gene primers within the assay. To quantify the absolute abundance of each unique TCRbeta CDR3 rearrangement, sequence reads were collapsed and filtered. For each sample, productive Simpson clonality was calculated by taking the square root of Simpson's diversity index across productive rearrangements. In TCRdb, the immuneACCESS table is reduced to in-frame sequences with V and J assigned. These tables do not hold every clone; where another copy was compared, an unresolved V gene accounts for under half, and the others remain unexplained. V, J and clone size reflect that table, while D and trimming were determined from the DNA. The sample records just over 300,000 clones, 87% of which are singletons. Of the sample, about 8.9% is held by the ten largest clones.

In the prospective study, participants were roughly 18 to 95 years old, resided in 24 geographic areas of the United States, and were enrolled through a virtual design. In the prospective study, cohorts were assigned on the basis of participant-reported clinical history obtained from a screening survey and a study questionnaire. For ImmuneRACE Cohort 3, a participant was defined as recovered based on two consecutive negative NP/OP PCR tests, clearance by a healthcare professional, or resolution of symptoms. In the prospective study, mobile phlebotomists collected whole blood, serum and a nasopharyngeal or oropharyngeal swab from each participant. Prospective study participants could optionally give additional blood draws and questionnaires over an approximately two-month period. Blood samples from the prospective study were shipped frozen or at room temperature prior to DNA extraction. Worth noting for this clone: Its antigen is currently not known. Per-base qualities were not stored, and no clone one base away is much larger.

The sequenced material came from PBMCs or T cells enriched from blood (not recorded which). The clonotype comes from a young woman who had recovered from COVID-19.

The CDR3 region reads CASTTTGTGTGSNQPQHF. DNA sequence: TGTGCCAGTACCACTACAGGTACCGGGACAGGGAGCAATCAGCCCCAGCATTTT. The rearrangement combines TRBV19 with TRBJ1-5, and 9 bases in between align with TRBD1. The CDR3 covers 18 residues, taking in both the cysteine and the phenylalanine. CDR3 DNA only is kept here, 54 bases in frame from base 1. CDR1 and CDR2 are drawn from the germline V gene (reference sequence): LNHDA, SQIVND. V ends up 7 bases short and J 1 base short, with an unmatched junction base count of 14.